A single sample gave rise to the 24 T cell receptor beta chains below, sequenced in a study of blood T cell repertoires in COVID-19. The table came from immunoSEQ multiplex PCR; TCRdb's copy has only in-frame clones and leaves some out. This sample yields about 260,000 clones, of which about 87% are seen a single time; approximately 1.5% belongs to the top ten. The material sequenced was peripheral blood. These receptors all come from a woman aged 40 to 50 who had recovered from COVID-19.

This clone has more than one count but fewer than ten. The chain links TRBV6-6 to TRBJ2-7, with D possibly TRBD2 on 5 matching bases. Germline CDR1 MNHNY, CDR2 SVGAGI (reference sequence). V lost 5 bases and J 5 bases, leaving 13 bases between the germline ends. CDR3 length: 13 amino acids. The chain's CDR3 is CASSNYLGDEQYF. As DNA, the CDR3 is TGTGCCAGCAGTAATTACCTCGGGGACGAGCAGTACTTC.

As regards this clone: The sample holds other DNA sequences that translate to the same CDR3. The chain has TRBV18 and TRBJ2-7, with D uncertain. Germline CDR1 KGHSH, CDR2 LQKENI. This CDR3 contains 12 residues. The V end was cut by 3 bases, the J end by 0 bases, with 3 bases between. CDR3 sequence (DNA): TGTGCCAGCTCACCCAACTCCTACGAGCAGTACTTC. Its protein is CASSPNSYEQYF.

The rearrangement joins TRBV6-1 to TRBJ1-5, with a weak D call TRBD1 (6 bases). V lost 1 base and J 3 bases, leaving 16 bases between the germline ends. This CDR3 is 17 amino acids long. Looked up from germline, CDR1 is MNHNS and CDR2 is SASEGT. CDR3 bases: TGTGCCAGCAGTGAAGGTCCGAGGCAGGGGATCAATCAGCCCCAGCATTTT. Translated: CASSEGPRQGINQPQHF.

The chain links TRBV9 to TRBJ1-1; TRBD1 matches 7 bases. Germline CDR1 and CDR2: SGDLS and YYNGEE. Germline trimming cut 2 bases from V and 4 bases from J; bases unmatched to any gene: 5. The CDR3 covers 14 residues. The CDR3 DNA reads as TGTGCCAGCAGCGTCGGACAGGTTGGCACTGAAGCTTTCTTT. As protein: CASSVGQVGTEAFF.

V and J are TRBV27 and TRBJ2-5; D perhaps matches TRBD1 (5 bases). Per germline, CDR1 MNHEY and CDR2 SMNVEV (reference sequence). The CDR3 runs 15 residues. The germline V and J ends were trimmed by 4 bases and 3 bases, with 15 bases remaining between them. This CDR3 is CASSSPARVKETQYF. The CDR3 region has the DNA TGTGCCAGCAGTTCCCCGGCCAGGGTAAAAGAGACCCAGTACTTC.

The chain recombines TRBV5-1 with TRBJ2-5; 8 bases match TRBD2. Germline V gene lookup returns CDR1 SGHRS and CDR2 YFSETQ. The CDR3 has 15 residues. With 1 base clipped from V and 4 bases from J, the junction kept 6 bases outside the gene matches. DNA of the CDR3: TGCGCCAGCAGCTTGTCGGGAGGGACTGGAGAGACCCAGTACTTC. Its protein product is CASSLSGGTGETQYF.

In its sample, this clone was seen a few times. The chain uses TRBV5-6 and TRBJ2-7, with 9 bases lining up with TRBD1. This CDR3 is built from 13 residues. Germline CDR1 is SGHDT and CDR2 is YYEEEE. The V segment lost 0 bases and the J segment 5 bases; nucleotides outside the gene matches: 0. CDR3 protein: CASSLGDRDEQYF. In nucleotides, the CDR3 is TGTGCCAGCAGCTTGGGGGACAGGGACGAGCAGTACTTC.

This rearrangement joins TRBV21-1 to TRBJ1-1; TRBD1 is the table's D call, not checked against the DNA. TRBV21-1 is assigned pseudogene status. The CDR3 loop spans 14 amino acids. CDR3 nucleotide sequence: TGTGCCAGCAGGACAGGGCGCCTTGACACTGAAGCTTTCTTT. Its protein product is CASRTGRLDTEAFF.

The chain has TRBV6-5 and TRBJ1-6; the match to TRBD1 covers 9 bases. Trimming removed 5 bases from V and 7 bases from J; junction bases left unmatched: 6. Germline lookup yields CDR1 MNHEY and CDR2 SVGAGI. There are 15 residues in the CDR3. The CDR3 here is CASSPPGQGNSPLHF. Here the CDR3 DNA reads TGTGCCAGCAGTCCCCCGGGACAGGGAAATTCACCCCTCCACTTT.

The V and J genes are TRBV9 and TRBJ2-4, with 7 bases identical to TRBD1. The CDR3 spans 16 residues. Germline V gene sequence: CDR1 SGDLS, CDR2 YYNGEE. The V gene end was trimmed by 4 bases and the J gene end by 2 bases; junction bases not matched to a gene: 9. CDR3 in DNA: TGTGCCAGCAGCCCTCTGAGGGGGCGCACCAAAAACATTCAGTACTTC. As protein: CASSPLRGRTKNIQYF. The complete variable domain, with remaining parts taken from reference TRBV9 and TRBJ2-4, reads DSGVTQTPKHLITATGQRVTLRCSPRSGDLSVYWYQQSLDQGLQFLIQYYNGEERAKGNILERFSAQQFPDLHSELNLSSLELGDSALYFCASSPLRGRTKNIQYFGAGTRLSVL.

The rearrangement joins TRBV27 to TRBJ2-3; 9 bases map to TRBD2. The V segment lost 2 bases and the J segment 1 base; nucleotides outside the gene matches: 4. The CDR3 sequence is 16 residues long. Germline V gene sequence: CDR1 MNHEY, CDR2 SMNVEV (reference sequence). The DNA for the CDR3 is TGTGCCAGCAGTTTAATCCAGCGGGGGGGCACAGATACGCAGTATTTT. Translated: CASSLIQRGGTDTQYF.

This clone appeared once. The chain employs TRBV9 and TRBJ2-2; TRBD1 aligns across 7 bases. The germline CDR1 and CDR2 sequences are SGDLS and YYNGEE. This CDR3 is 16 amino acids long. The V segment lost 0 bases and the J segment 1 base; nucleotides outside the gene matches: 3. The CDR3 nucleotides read TGTGCCAGCAGCGTAGGAGGGGGCCTGAACACCGGGGAGCTGTTTTTT. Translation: CASSVGGGLNTGELFF.

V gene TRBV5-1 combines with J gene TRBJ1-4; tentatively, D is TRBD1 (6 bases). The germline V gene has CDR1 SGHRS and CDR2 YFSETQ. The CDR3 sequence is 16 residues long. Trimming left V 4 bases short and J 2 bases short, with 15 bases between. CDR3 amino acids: CASSLPTGSTNEKLFF. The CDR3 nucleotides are TGCGCCAGCAGCCTACCTACAGGGTCGACTAATGAAAAACTGTTTTTT.

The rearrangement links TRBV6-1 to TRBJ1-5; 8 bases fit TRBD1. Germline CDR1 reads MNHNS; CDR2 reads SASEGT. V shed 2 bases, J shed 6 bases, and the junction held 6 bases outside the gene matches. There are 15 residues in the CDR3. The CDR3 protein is CASSERTGLSQPQHF. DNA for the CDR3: TGTGCCAGCAGTGAAAGGACAGGGCTAAGTCAGCCCCAGCATTTT.

The chain's CDR3 is CASSRGGAEAGGAKNIQYF. Written as DNA, the CDR3 is TGTGCCAGTAGCCGTGGAGGGGCCGAGGCTGGTGGAGCCAAAAACATTCAGTACTTC. The chain recombines TRBV19 with TRBJ2-4, with D possibly matching TRBD2 (6 bases). Trimming pared 6 bases from V and 0 bases from J, leaving 24 bases between. Germline CDR1 LNHDA, CDR2 SQIVND (reference sequence). The CDR3 runs to 19 residues.

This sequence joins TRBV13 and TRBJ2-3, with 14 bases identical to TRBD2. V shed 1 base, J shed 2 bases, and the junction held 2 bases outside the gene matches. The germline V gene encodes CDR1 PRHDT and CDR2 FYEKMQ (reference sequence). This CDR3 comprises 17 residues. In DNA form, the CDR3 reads TGTGCCAGCAGCTTAGTGGGACTAGCGGGGGCCACAGATACGCAGTATTTT. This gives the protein CASSLVGLAGATDTQYF. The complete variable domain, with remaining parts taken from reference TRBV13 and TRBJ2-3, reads AAGVIQSPRHLIKEKRETATLKCYPIPRHDTVYWYQQGPGQDPQFLISFYEKMQSDKGSIPDRFSAQQFSDYHSELNMSSLELGDSALYFCASSLVGLAGATDTQYFGPGTRLTVL.

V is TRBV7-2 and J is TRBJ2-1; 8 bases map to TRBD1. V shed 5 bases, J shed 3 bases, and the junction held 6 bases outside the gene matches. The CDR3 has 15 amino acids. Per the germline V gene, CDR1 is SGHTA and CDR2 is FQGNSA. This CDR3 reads CASSPDRGHYNEQFF. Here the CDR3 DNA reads TGTGCCAGCAGCCCAGACAGGGGCCACTACAATGAGCAGTTCTTC.

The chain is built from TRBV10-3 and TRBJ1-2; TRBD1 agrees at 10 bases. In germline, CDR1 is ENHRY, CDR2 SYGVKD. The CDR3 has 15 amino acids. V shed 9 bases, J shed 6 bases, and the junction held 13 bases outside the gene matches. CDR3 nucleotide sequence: TGTGCCATAAAAGGAGCCGGGACAGGGGTTCATGGCTACACCTTC. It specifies CAIKGAGTGVHGYTF.

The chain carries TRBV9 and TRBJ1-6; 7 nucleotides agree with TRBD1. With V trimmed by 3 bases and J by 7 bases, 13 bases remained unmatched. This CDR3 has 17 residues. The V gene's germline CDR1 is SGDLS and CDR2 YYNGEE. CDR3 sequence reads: CASSASNRDSVNSPLHF. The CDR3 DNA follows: TGTGCCAGCAGCGCGTCCAACCGGGACAGCGTAAATTCACCCCTCCACTTT.

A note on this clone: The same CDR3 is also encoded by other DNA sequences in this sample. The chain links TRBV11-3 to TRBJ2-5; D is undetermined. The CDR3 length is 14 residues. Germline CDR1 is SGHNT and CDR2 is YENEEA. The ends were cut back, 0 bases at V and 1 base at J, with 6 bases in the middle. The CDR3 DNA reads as TGTGCCAGCAGCTTAGATCGCGCCCAAGAGACCCAGTACTTC. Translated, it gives CASSLDRAQETQYF.

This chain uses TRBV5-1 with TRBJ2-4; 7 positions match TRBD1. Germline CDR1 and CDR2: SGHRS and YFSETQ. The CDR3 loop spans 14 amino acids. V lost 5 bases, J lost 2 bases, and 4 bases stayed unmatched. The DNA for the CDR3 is TGCGCCAGCAGATCGACAGGGACCAAAAACATTCAGTACTTC. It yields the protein CASRSTGTKNIQYF.

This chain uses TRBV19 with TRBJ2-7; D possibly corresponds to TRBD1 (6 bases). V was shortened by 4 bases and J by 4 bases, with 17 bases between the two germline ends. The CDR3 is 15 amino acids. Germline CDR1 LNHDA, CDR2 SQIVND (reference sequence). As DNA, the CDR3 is TGTGCCAGTAGTAACCCGGGACAAAAAGAGTACGAGCAGTACTTC. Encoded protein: CASSNPGQKEYEQYF. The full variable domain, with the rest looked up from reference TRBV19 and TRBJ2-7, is DGGITQSPKYLFRKEGQNVTLSCEQNLNHDAMYWYRQDPGQGLRLIYYSQIVNDFQKGDIAEGYSVSREKKESFPLTVTSAQKNPTAFYLCASSNPGQKEYEQYFGPGTRLTVT.

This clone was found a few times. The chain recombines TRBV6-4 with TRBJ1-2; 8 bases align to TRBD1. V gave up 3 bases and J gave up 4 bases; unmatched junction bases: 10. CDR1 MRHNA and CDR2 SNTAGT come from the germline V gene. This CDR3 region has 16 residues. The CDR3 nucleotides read TGTGCCAGCAGTGAAGGAGACAGGGGCTACCCCTATGGCTACACCTTC. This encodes CASSEGDRGYPYGYTF.

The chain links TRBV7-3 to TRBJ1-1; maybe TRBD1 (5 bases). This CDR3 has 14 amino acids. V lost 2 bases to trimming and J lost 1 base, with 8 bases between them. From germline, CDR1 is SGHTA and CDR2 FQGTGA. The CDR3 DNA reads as TGTGCCAGCAGCTTATCGGGGGAGAACACTGAAGCTTTCTTT. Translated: CASSLSGENTEAFF.